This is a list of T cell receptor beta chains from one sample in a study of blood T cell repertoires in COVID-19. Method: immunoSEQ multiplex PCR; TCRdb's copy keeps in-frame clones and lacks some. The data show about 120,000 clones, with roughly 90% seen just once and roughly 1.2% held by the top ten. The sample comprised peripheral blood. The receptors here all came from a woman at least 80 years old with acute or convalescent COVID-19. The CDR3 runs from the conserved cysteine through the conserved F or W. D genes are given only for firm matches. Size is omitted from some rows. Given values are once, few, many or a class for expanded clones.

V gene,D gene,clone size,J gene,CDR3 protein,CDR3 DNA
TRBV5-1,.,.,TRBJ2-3,CASSSGLFSRPDTQYF,TGCGCCAGCAGTTCTGGTCTTTTTTCGCGTCCAGATACGCAGTATTTT
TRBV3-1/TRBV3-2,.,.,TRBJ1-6,CASSQADGAVAPLHF,TGTGCCAGCAGCCAAGCCGATGGGGCGGTGGCACCCCTCCACTTT
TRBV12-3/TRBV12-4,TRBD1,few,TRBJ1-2,CASSPGTGGGYTF,TGTGCCAGCAGTCCTGGTACAGGGGGGGGCTACACCTTC
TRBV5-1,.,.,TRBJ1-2,CASSLGQRGGYTF,TGCGCCAGCAGCTTGGGGCAGCGGGGCGGCTACACCTTC
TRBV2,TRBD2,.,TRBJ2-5,CASVGLAGGRETQYF,TGTGCCAGCGTGGGACTAGCGGGGGGGCGGGAGACCCAGTACTTC
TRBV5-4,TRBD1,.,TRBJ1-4,CASSPGQDPAGGLFF,TGTGCCAGCAGCCCAGGACAGGACCCCGCCGGTGGGCTGTTTTTT
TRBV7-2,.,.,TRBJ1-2,CASSLGGSTYGYTF,TGTGCCAGCAGCTTAGGTGGGAGTACCTATGGCTACACCTTC
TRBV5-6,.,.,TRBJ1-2,CASSLLSPAGWGYTF,TGTGCCAGCAGCTTGTTGTCCCCGGCAGGATGGGGCTACACCTTC
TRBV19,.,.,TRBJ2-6,CANPRGLPSSGANVLTF,TGTGCCAACCCGAGAGGGCTTCCAAGCTCTGGGGCCAACGTCCTGACTTTC
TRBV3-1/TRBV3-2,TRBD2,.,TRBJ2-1,CASSQDGGRGEQFF,TGTGCCAGCAGCCAAGATGGGGGGAGGGGTGAGCAGTTCTTC
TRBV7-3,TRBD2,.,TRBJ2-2,CASSPEGNSGGAGELFF,TGTGCCAGCAGCCCCGAGGGGAACAGCGGGGGGGCCGGGGAGCTGTTTTTT
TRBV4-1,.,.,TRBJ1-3,CASSQKPSSSGNTIYF,TGCGCCAGCAGCCAAAAACCGAGTTCCTCTGGAAACACCATATATTTT
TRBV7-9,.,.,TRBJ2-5,CASSLSGGAGETQYF,TGTGCCAGCAGCTTGTCTGGGGGGGCCGGGGAGACCCAGTACTTC
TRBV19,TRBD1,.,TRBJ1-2,CASSIDLTVEGAVRGYTF,TGTGCCAGTAGTATAGATCTTACGGTTGAGGGGGCTGTTCGGGGCTACACCTTC
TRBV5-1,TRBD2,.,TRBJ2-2,CASSSTSGGAGGELFF,TGCGCCAGCAGCTCGACTAGCGGGGGGGCCGGCGGGGAGCTGTTTTTT
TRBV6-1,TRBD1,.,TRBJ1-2,CASSRQGRGGYTF,TGTGCCAGCAGCCGACAGGGTCGGGGTGGCTACACCTTC
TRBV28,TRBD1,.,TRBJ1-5,CASSPRTGGGQPQHF,TGTGCCAGCAGTCCAAGGACAGGGGGTGGCCAGCCCCAGCATTTT
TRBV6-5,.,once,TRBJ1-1,CASIHRDEAFF,TGTGCCAGCATCCACAGGGATGAAGCTTTCTTT
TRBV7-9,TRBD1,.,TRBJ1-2,CASSPTGYGYTF,TGTGCCAGCAGCCCGACAGGGTATGGCTACACCTTC
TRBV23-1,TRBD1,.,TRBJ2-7,CASSLHRQGRVYGQYF,TGCGCCAGCAGCCTCCACCGACAGGGCCGGGTCTACGGGCAGTACTTC
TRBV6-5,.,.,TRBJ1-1,CASSPPTAVNTEAFF,TGTGCCAGCAGCCCCCCGACTGCTGTGAACACTGAAGCTTTCTTT
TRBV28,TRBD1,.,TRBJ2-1,CASSSPGGTGAYNEQFF,TGTGCCAGCAGTTCCCCGGGAGGGACAGGGGCATACAATGAGCAGTTCTTC
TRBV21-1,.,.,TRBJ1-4,CASSKARGVEANEKLFF,TGTGCCAGCAGCAAAGCCAGGGGGGTTGAGGCTAATGAAAAACTGTTTTTT
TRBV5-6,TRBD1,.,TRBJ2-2,CASSVDRGGDTGELFF,TGTGCCAGCAGCGTGGACAGGGGTGGGGACACCGGGGAGCTGTTTTTT
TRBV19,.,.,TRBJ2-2,CASSIAAGLGTGELFF,TGTGCCAGTAGTATAGCAGCAGGACTGGGCACCGGGGAGCTGTTTTTT
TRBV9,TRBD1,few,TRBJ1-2,CASSVDRGSGYGYTF,TGTGCCAGCAGCGTAGACAGGGGGTCGGGCTATGGCTACACCTTC
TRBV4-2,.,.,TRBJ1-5,CASSQEGGRNNQPQHF,TGTGCCAGCAGCCAAGAGGGGGGGCGGAACAATCAGCCCCAGCATTTT
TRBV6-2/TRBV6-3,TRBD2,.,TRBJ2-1,CASSLREGLKQFF,TGTGCCAGCAGTTTGCGGGAGGGCCTAAAGCAGTTCTTC
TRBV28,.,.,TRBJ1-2,CASSLWVDSGGYTF,TGTGCCAGCAGTTTATGGGTAGACAGCGGGGGCTACACCTTC
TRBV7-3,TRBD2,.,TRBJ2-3,CASSLGLAGDTQYF,TGTGCCAGCAGCTTAGGGCTAGCGGGAGATACGCAGTATTTT
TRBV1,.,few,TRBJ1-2,CTSSQRPRDRVNYGYTF,TGCACCAGCAGCCAGAGACCCCGGGACAGGGTTAACTATGGCTACACCTTC
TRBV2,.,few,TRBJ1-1,CASSAEGLGAFF,TGTGCCAGCAGTGCTGAAGGACTGGGAGCTTTCTTT
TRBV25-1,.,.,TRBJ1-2,CASSEDRRPGDYGYTF,TGTGCCAGCAGTGAAGACAGGCGCCCCGGGGACTATGGCTACACCTTC
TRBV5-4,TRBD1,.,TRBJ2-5,CASSWTGPQETQYF,TGTGCCAGCAGCTGGACAGGGCCCCAAGAGACCCAGTACTTC
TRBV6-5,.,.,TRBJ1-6,CASALVSPLHF,TGTGCCAGCGCACTTGTCTCACCCCTCCACTTT
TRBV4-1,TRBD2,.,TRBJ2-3,CASSFTPTSGGPDTQYF,TGCGCCAGCAGCTTTACCCCCACTAGCGGGGGGCCAGATACGCAGTATTTT
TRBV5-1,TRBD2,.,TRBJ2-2,CASSLEGGGGLSNTGELFF,TGCGCCAGCAGCTTGGAGGGCGGCGGGGGGCTCTCGAACACCGGGGAGCTGTTTTTT
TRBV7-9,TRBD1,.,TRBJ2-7,CASSGLTGEVYEQYF,TGTGCCAGCAGTGGGTTGACAGGGGAAGTATACGAGCAGTACTTC
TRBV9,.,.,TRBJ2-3,CASSVAALAGDTQYF,TGTGCCAGCAGCGTAGCCGCTCTAGCCGGGGATACGCAGTATTTT
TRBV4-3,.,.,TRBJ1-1,CASSRDFGGYTEAFF,TGCGCCAGCAGCCGGGATTTCGGGGGATACACTGAAGCTTTCTTT
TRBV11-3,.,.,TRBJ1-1,CASSAGWSTEAFF,TGTGCCAGCAGCGCCGGGTGGAGCACTGAAGCTTTCTTT
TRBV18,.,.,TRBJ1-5,CASSSDRNQPQHF,TGTGCCAGCTCCTCTGACAGAAATCAGCCCCAGCATTTT
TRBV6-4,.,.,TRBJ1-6,CASSVRAGDSPLHF,TGTGCCAGCAGTGTGAGGGCGGGGGATTCACCCCTCCACTTT